This T cell receptor (beta chain) was identified in a study of blood T cell repertoires in COVID-19. Background on the study: Acute and convalescent COVID-19 samples came from the United States, Italy and Spain. Sources were T cells, B-cell-depleted T cells, or PBMCs; the material itself was cDNA or gDNA.

The CDR3 loop spans 14 amino acids. Germline CDR1 and CDR2: MNHEY and SVGEGT. V lost 2 bases to trimming and J lost 5 bases, with 12 bases between them. Original methodology: Nucleated cell number was recorded as an estimate derived from reference gene primer amplification. Method: immunoSEQ multiplex PCR; TCRdb's copy keeps in-frame clones and lacks some. D and trimming were read from the DNA, whereas the V and J calls and clone size are those reported in that table. The repertoire holds a few hundred thousand clones, more than 80% seen once, with under 3.5% in the top ten. Sequencing was performed on peripheral blood. The V gene is TRBV6-2 or TRBV6-3, the J gene TRBJ1-1; D is unclear. The origin of this receptor is a woman younger than 45 with active or convalescent COVID-19. This CDR3 reads CASSYASGGTEAFF. In nucleotides, the CDR3 is TGTGCCAGCAGTTACGCCAGCGGCGGGACTGAAGCTTTCTTT.